These T cell receptor beta chains were read from a single sample in a study of blood T cell repertoires in COVID-19. This table comes from immunoSEQ multiplex PCR, and its TCRdb copy is limited to in-frame clones, with some not included. This table has fewer than 65,000 clones, more than 75% appearing once. The sample was peripheral blood. The origin of the receptors is a human donor in a cohort sampled during active COVID-19. CDR3s include the opening cysteine and the closing phenylalanine or tryptophan. The D gene is left open where the match is weak. Size is omitted from some rows. Given values are once, few, many or a class for expanded clones.

abundance: .; j_gene: TRBJ2-7; d_gene: .; v_gene: TRBV19; CDR3nt: TGTGCCAGTAGATTACAGGCGTGGAGCTCCTACGAGCAGTACTTC; CDR3aa: CASRLQAWSSYEQYF
abundance: .; j_gene: TRBJ2-7; d_gene: .; v_gene: TRBV27; CDR3nt: TGTGCCAGCAGTTTAGCTTCCCGGGGCTCCTACGAGCAGTACTTC; CDR3aa: CASSLASRGSYEQYF
abundance: .; j_gene: TRBJ1-1; d_gene: TRBD1; v_gene: TRBV9; CDR3nt: TGTGCCAGCAGCGCCGACAGGGTGAACACTGAAGCTTTCTTT; CDR3aa: CASSADRVNTEAFF
abundance: .; j_gene: TRBJ1-2; d_gene: TRBD1; v_gene: TRBV2; CDR3nt: TGTGCCAGCAGTGGACAGGGGCGAAGCTATGGCTACACCTTC; CDR3aa: CASSGQGRSYGYTF
abundance: once; j_gene: TRBJ1-4; d_gene: .; v_gene: TRBV29-1; CDR3nt: TGCAGCGTTGGCGGCAGCGCCAATAATGAAAAACTGTTTTTT; CDR3aa: CSVGGSANNEKLFF
abundance: .; j_gene: TRBJ1-1; d_gene: .; v_gene: TRBV9; CDR3nt: TGTGCCAGCAGCGTAGGGGGATCAGGGATTTTCACTGAAGCTTTCTTT; CDR3aa: CASSVGGSGIFTEAFF
abundance: .; j_gene: TRBJ1-3; d_gene: .; v_gene: TRBV3-1/TRBV3-2; CDR3nt: TGTGCCAGCAGCCAAGGAAACCGGGGAAACACCATATATTTT; CDR3aa: CASSQGNRGNTIYF
abundance: .; j_gene: TRBJ1-2; d_gene: .; v_gene: TRBV7-2; CDR3nt: TGTGCCAGCAGCTTATCAGGGAACGGCTACACCTTC; CDR3aa: CASSLSGNGYTF
abundance: once; j_gene: TRBJ2-7; d_gene: .; v_gene: TRBV6-5; CDR3nt: TGTGCCAGCAACCCGTCCTACTCCTACGAGCAGTACTTC; CDR3aa: CASNPSYSYEQYF
abundance: .; j_gene: TRBJ1-1; d_gene: TRBD1; v_gene: TRBV19; CDR3nt: TGTGCCAGTAGGCCCCGCGACAGGGGGTACCTGAACACTGAAGCTTTCTTT; CDR3aa: CASRPRDRGYLNTEAFF
abundance: .; j_gene: TRBJ1-4; d_gene: .; v_gene: TRBV18; CDR3nt: TGTGCCAGCTCACCCCAACAGGGAGTAGAGGAAAAACTGTTTTTT; CDR3aa: CASSPQQGVEEKLFF
abundance: .; j_gene: TRBJ2-1; d_gene: .; v_gene: TRBV20-1; CDR3nt: TGCAGTGCTAGTCGGGCAGGGGATTACAATGAGCAGTTCTTC; CDR3aa: CSASRAGDYNEQFF
abundance: .; j_gene: TRBJ1-2; d_gene: TRBD1; v_gene: TRBV12-3/TRBV12-4; CDR3nt: TGTGCCAGCAGTCCCACAGGGGGCTATGGCTACACCTTC; CDR3aa: CASSPTGGYGYTF
abundance: .; j_gene: TRBJ2-7; d_gene: .; v_gene: TRBV4-1; CDR3nt: TGCGCCAGCAGCCAAGACCTCCGCGGGATCGAGCAGTACTTC; CDR3aa: CASSQDLRGIEQYF
abundance: once; j_gene: TRBJ1-1; d_gene: TRBD1; v_gene: TRBV3-1/TRBV3-2; CDR3nt: TGTGCCAGCAGCCAGAGGGACAGGGGAATGGGCACTGAAGCTTTCTTT; CDR3aa: CASSQRDRGMGTEAFF
abundance: .; j_gene: TRBJ2-7; d_gene: TRBD1; v_gene: TRBV5-6; CDR3nt: TGTGCCAGCAGCCCACCCGGGACAGGGACCCACGAGCAGTACTTC; CDR3aa: CASSPPGTGTHEQYF
abundance: .; j_gene: TRBJ1-1; d_gene: .; v_gene: TRBV7-3; CDR3nt: TGTGCCAGCAGCCCCACGGGAAGGGGGACTGAAGCTTTCTTT; CDR3aa: CASSPTGRGTEAFF
abundance: .; j_gene: TRBJ1-1; d_gene: .; v_gene: TRBV5-1; CDR3nt: TGCGCCAGCAGCTGGGGGCGGACAGCCAACACTGAAGCTTTCTTT; CDR3aa: CASSWGRTANTEAFF
abundance: .; j_gene: TRBJ2-3; d_gene: TRBD2; v_gene: TRBV4-1; CDR3nt: TGCGCCAGCAGCCAAGATAATAGCGGGAGGGCCCATGCGCAGTATTTT; CDR3aa: CASSQDNSGRAHAQYF
abundance: .; j_gene: TRBJ1-2; d_gene: .; v_gene: TRBV24-1; CDR3nt: TGTGCCACCAGCCCCGGGGGGAGAGCCGGCTACACCTTC; CDR3aa: CATSPGGRAGYTF
abundance: .; j_gene: TRBJ2-3; d_gene: .; v_gene: TRBV20-1; CDR3nt: TGCAGTGCTAGTGTTGCTAGCGCAAGCACAGATACGCAGTATTTT; CDR3aa: CSASVASASTDTQYF
abundance: .; j_gene: TRBJ2-5; d_gene: TRBD1; v_gene: TRBV9; CDR3nt: TGTGCCAGCAGCGTAGAGAGGGGGCCACAAGAGACCCAGTACTTC; CDR3aa: CASSVERGPQETQYF
abundance: .; j_gene: TRBJ2-6; d_gene: .; v_gene: TRBV10-3; CDR3nt: TGTGCCGCCAGCGTGGGTGGCGGGGCCAACGTCCTGACTTTC; CDR3aa: CAASVGGGANVLTF
abundance: .; j_gene: TRBJ1-1; d_gene: .; v_gene: TRBV19; CDR3nt: TGTGCCAGTAGTATCAGGGGCAGGAACACTGAAGCTTTCTTT; CDR3aa: CASSIRGRNTEAFF
abundance: .; j_gene: TRBJ2-1; d_gene: TRBD2; v_gene: TRBV9; CDR3nt: TGTGCCAGCAGCATCCGGACTAGCGGGGGTGGGAATGAGCAGTTCTTC; CDR3aa: CASSIRTSGGGNEQFF
abundance: once; j_gene: TRBJ2-2; d_gene: .; v_gene: TRBV19; CDR3nt: TGTGCCAGTATGGTGGGACACACGAACACCGGGGAGCTGTTTTTT; CDR3aa: CASMVGHTNTGELFF
abundance: .; j_gene: TRBJ1-5; d_gene: .; v_gene: TRBV18; CDR3nt: TGTGCCAGCTCACCAGGGGTGGCAGGGGAGCAGCCCCAGCATTTT; CDR3aa: CASSPGVAGEQPQHF
abundance: .; j_gene: TRBJ2-7; d_gene: TRBD1; v_gene: TRBV7-9; CDR3nt: TGTGCCAGCAGCTTAGACAGGGGCTACGAGCAGTACTTC; CDR3aa: CASSLDRGYEQYF
abundance: .; j_gene: TRBJ1-4; d_gene: .; v_gene: TRBV6-5; CDR3nt: TGTGCCGGCCAGGTTACAACTAATGAAAAACTGTTTTTT; CDR3aa: CAGQVTTNEKLFF
abundance: .; j_gene: TRBJ2-1; d_gene: .; v_gene: TRBV15; CDR3nt: TGTGCCACCAGCAGGAGACTGGGGGCCCGTGTTGAGCAGTTCTTC; CDR3aa: CATSRRLGARVEQFF
abundance: .; j_gene: TRBJ2-2; d_gene: .; v_gene: TRBV10-1; CDR3nt: TGCGCCACCGCTCGACAGGCCGGTGGGGACACCGGGGAGCTGTTTTTT; CDR3aa: CATARQAGGDTGELFF
abundance: .; j_gene: TRBJ2-5; d_gene: TRBD2; v_gene: TRBV19; CDR3nt: TGTGCCAGTAGTACCCCCGGGACTAGCGGGAGAGGAGAGACCCAGTACTTC; CDR3aa: CASSTPGTSGRGETQYF
abundance: .; j_gene: TRBJ2-7; d_gene: TRBD1; v_gene: TRBV12-3/TRBV12-4; CDR3nt: TGTGCCAGCAGCCGGGACAGGGGGTACGAGCAGTACTTC; CDR3aa: CASSRDRGYEQYF
abundance: .; j_gene: TRBJ1-4; d_gene: TRBD1; v_gene: TRBV3-1/TRBV3-2; CDR3nt: TGTGCCAGCAGCCAAGATACAGGGGGGCTGTTTTTT; CDR3aa: CASSQDTGGLFF
abundance: .; j_gene: TRBJ1-6; d_gene: .; v_gene: TRBV5-1; CDR3nt: TGCGCCAGCAGCTCCTTGAGGGGGGGCAGTGTAGATTCACCCCTCCACTTT; CDR3aa: CASSSLRGGSVDSPLHF
abundance: few; j_gene: TRBJ2-7; d_gene: TRBD2; v_gene: TRBV4-1; CDR3nt: TGCGCCAGCAGGCCATCGGGGGGTTCCTACGAGCAGTACTTC; CDR3aa: CASRPSGGSYEQYF
abundance: .; j_gene: TRBJ2-7; d_gene: .; v_gene: TRBV28; CDR3nt: TGTGCCAGCAGTTTAGAAGGCGGGATTCATTCCTACGAGCAGTACTTC; CDR3aa: CASSLEGGIHSYEQYF
abundance: .; j_gene: TRBJ1-2; d_gene: .; v_gene: TRBV30; CDR3nt: TGTGCCTGGAGTCCCACAGGGTACTATGGCTACACCTTC; CDR3aa: CAWSPTGYYGYTF
abundance: few; j_gene: TRBJ1-1; d_gene: .; v_gene: TRBV2; CDR3nt: TGTGCCAGCAGTGAATACGGGGTGGCTTTCTTT; CDR3aa: CASSEYGVAFF
abundance: once; j_gene: TRBJ1-5; d_gene: TRBD1; v_gene: TRBV29-1; CDR3nt: TGCAGCGCCAGGACAGGGAATGATCAGCCCCAGCATTTT; CDR3aa: CSARTGNDQPQHF
abundance: .; j_gene: TRBJ2-2; d_gene: .; v_gene: TRBV7-2; CDR3nt: TGTGCCAGCACCTCGACCAGACAGATAAACACCGGGGAGCTGTTTTTT; CDR3aa: CASTSTRQINTGELFF
abundance: few; j_gene: TRBJ2-2; d_gene: .; v_gene: TRBV5-8; CDR3nt: TGTGCCAGCAGCTTGTGGCGGGCAAACACCGGGGAGCTGTTTTTT; CDR3aa: CASSLWRANTGELFF
abundance: .; j_gene: TRBJ1-1; d_gene: .; v_gene: TRBV6-2/TRBV6-3; CDR3nt: TGTGCCAGCAGCAAAATAACTGGCACTGAAGCTTTCTTT; CDR3aa: CASSKITGTEAFF
abundance: .; j_gene: TRBJ2-7; d_gene: TRBD1; v_gene: TRBV4-2; CDR3nt: TGTGCCAGCAGCCAAGGAGAAGGGACAGGGGCCTACGAGCAGTACTTC; CDR3aa: CASSQGEGTGAYEQYF
abundance: .; j_gene: TRBJ1-2; d_gene: TRBD1; v_gene: TRBV27; CDR3nt: TGTGCCAGCAGTTTATATTGGCCGGGACAGGGTCTCTATGGCTACACCTTC; CDR3aa: CASSLYWPGQGLYGYTF
abundance: .; j_gene: TRBJ1-4; d_gene: .; v_gene: TRBV2; CDR3nt: TGTGCCAGCAGAGGAGACAGGTTGTATCTGTTTTTT; CDR3aa: CASRGDRLYLFF
abundance: .; j_gene: TRBJ2-3; d_gene: TRBD2; v_gene: TRBV27; CDR3nt: TGTGCCAGCTCCTCCCGGCGGGAGGGCCCTCGAAATACGCAGTATTTT; CDR3aa: CASSSRREGPRNTQYF
abundance: once; j_gene: TRBJ2-7; d_gene: .; v_gene: TRBV12-3/TRBV12-4; CDR3nt: TGTGCCAGCACCCCTGGGGGGACCGGCGAGCAGTACTTC; CDR3aa: CASTPGGTGEQYF